The entry that follows covers one T cell receptor (beta chain) sequence. Its antigen is as yet unknown. This table comes from immunoSEQ multiplex PCR, and its TCRdb copy is limited to in-frame clones, with some not included. The data show about 15,000 clones, less than 55% seen once. The sample belongs to a study of cytotoxic CD8 clonotypes in ibrutinib-treated CLL. Study summary: The cohort had about a dozen relapsed/refractory and around 15 treatment-naive patients, some 17 IGHV unmutated. Investigators reported around 25 partial and 2 complete responses; after median roughly 63 months, roughly 15 patients remained remitted and some twelve progressed. Collecting the response samples happened after a median approximately twelve months of treatment, with a range of 6 to 36. Study conclusions and caveats: Clonality rose at ibrutinib response and fell back toward baseline at progression.

Trimming took off 3 bases at V and 7 bases at J, with 9 bases between the two ends. The germline V gene has CDR1 SNHLY and CDR2 FYNNEI. The CDR3 length is 12 residues. This chain links TRBV2 with TRBJ1-2, with no clear D. The origin of this receptor is a human donor with chronic lymphocytic leukemia. This specimen was PBMCs, taken at an approximately 25-month disease-progression time point, from a patient treated with ibrutinib. As DNA, the CDR3 is TGTGCCAGCAGTGATCGGCCGGGTGGCTACACCTTC. Protein product: CASSDRPGGYTF.